This note documents a single T cell receptor (beta chain) sequence. Its recognized antigen is unknown. No base quality information exists; no much larger clone differs at one position. This record comes from a study of shared clonotypes between healthy human individuals (dated by TCRdb to the early 2020s). Broadly, across the study: Three men and a couple of women, aged 18 to 49 years, made up the cohort. To increase sequencing depth and limit assay-specific biases, TCR repertoire library preparation and sequencing were carried out by different laboratories using diverse techniques. For each donor, CD4 naive and CD4 memory were each given three plates, CD8 naive was given two plates, and CD8 memory was given one plate. Blood TCR repertoires of five healthy adults were deeply sequenced to estimate repertoire size and the extent of clonotype sharing between individuals. Leukapheresis yielded between about 0.94 and 10 billion PBMCs per donor.

The germline V gene encodes CDR1 SSHAT and CDR2 FNYEAQ (reference sequence). The CDR3 spans 15 residues, from the cysteine through the phenylalanine. The sequence is cut down to CDR3 DNA, 45 bases in frame from base 1. At the junction V is shortened by 3 bases and J by 5 bases; bases outside the gene matches: 6. Donors were healthy HIV-negative adults with no recently reported acute infections or vaccinations. All donors were Caucasian adults living in Nashville, Tennessee, USA. CD4+ T cells were enriched by magnetic negative selection, after which naive cells were positively selected on CD45RA and the negative fraction was taken as the memory subset. Blood was obtained by leukapheresis, after which PBMCs were separated by Ficoll-Histopaque density gradient centrifugation and cryopreserved in liquid nitrogen vapor phase. Purity and quantity of every magnetically sorted T cell population were checked by analytical flow cytometry. Genomic DNA was isolated from each sorted fraction and quantified by UV absorbance on a Nanodrop 2000c.

TCR CDR3 regions were amplified from genomic DNA by multiplex PCR using the deep immunoSEQ assay. Extracted genomic DNA from each cell subset was distributed evenly across all wells of several immunoSEQ 96-well plates, and each plate was treated as a replicate. For sorted subsets, each replicate PCR was loaded with roughly 190 ng genomic DNA, equivalent to 30,000 or so T cell genomes. The purified libraries were quantified using a Qubit 3.0 fluorometer, sized with a Bioanalyzer 2100, and then quantified again using the KAPA Library Quantification kit. Every immunoSEQ 96-well plate was sequenced on a dedicated single-read 150-cycle Illumina NextSeq 550 flow cell. The authors' analysis ran thus. Because the immunoSEQ output held only junctional sequences and lacked quality scores, the filtering could not match the filtering applied to full-length reads. Sequences were annotated with PyIR, a Python wrapper for IgBLAST v1.9, using IMGT germline references to assign V/J genes and CDR3. Reads were filtered out if the reads had weak V/J assignments (E-value above 1e-6), no CDR3, stop codons, out-of-frame junctions, or ambiguous translated residues. V3J clonotypes were defined as sequences sharing the same inferred V gene, J gene, and CDR3 amino acid sequence. The percentage overlap between two repertoires was calculated by dividing the number of shared unique clonotypes by the size of the smaller repertoire. Three approaches were used to assess repertoire richness: RTK rarefaction, the Chao1 estimator, and Recon v2.1 estimates of unobserved clonotypes. OLGA was used to compute generation probabilities for all TCRbeta clonotypes that the gDNA method yielded from a handful of donors. TCRdb mirrors the immuneACCESS table, restricted to in-frame sequences. Some clones are absent from its copies; in checked studies, under half trace to an unresolved V gene, and the reason for the others is unknown. Clonal size and the V and J genes are those of that table, whereas D and trimming came from the DNA. This sample comprises roughly 2.2 million clones, approximately 90% of them detected only once. The ten largest clones take up 0.37% of the sample.

What the work shows at the level of the full study, not this receptor alone: Across a few donors, about 5.2% of naive CD4, over 3% of naive CD8, approximately 2.5% of memory CD4, and 0.4% of memory CD8 clonotypes were shared. Naive subsets generally had larger estimated clonotype richness than memory subsets. Rarefaction of sorted-subset datasets indicated incomplete sequencing despite the large sequencing depth. Sampling was limited to blood, and TCR repertoires in tissue likely differ from TCR repertoires in blood. Compared with non-shared clonotypes, clonotypes shared by all four sorted-subset donors had higher generation probabilities. The small number of donors limited the genetic and exposure-history diversity represented. Based on pairwise subsampling, the degree of clonotype sharing among donors was expected to be affected by sequencing depth.

Material: naive CD4+ T cells from PBMCs. In light of the paper, this sample's cell subset or site label describes: CD45RA+ positively selected. The sequence was collected from a man younger than 30 in good health. Some clones in this sample may be carry-over from other donors' samples. The sequence joins TRBV7-7 to TRBJ2-3, with TRBD2 identical over 9 junction bases. The CDR3 protein: CASSLGLASLDTQYF. In nucleotides, the sequence is TGTGCCAGCAGCTTGGGACTAGCAAGCTTAGATACGCAGTATTTT.